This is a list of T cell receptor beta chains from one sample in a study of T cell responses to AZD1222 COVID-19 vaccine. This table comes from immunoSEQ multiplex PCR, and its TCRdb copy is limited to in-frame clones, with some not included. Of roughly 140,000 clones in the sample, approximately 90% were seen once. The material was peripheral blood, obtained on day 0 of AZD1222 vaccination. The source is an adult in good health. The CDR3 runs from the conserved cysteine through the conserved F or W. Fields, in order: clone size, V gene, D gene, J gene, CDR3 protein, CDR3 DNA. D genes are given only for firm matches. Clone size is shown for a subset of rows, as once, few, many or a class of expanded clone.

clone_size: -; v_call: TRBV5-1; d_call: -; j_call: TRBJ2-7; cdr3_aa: CASRRDPGGDEQYF; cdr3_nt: TGCGCCAGCAGACGGGACCCAGGGGGGGACGAGCAGTACTTC
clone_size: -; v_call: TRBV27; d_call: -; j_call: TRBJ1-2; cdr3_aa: CASSLRAGRGYTF; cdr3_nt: TGTGCCAGCAGTCTTCGGGCAGGCAGAGGCTACACCTTC
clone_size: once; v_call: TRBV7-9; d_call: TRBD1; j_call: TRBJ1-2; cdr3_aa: CASSSTTGVSAGGYTF; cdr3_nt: TGTGCCAGCAGCTCTACGACAGGGGTCTCGGCTGGTGGCTACACCTTC
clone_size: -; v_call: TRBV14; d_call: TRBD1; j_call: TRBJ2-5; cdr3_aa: CASSQVGQAKETQYF; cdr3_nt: TGTGCCAGCAGCCAAGTCGGACAGGCTAAAGAGACCCAGTACTTC
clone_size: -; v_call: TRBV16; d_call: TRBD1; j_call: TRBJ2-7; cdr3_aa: CASSHPPGQGRYEQYF; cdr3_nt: TGTGCCAGCAGCCACCCCCCGGGACAGGGGAGGTACGAGCAGTACTTC
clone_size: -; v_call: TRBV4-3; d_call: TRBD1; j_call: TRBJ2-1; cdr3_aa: CASSQVDRGDEQFF; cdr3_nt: TGCGCCAGCAGCCAAGTCGACAGGGGCGATGAGCAGTTCTTC
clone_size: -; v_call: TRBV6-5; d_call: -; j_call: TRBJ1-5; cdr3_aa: CSPGINQPQHF; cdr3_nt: TGTTCTCCAGGGATCAATCAGCCCCAGCATTTT
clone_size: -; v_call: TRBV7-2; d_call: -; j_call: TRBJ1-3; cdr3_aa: CASSPHAISGNTIYF; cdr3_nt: TGTGCCAGCAGCCCCCATGCCATCTCTGGAAACACCATATATTTT
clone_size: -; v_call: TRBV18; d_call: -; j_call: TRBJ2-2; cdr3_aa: CASGESHTGELFF; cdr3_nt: TGTGCCAGCGGGGAGTCACACACCGGGGAGCTGTTTTTT
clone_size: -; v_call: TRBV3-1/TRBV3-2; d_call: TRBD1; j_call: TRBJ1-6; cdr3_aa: CASSLPGQGAGSPLHF; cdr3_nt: TGTGCCAGCAGCCTACCGGGACAGGGGGCAGGTTCACCCCTCCACTTT
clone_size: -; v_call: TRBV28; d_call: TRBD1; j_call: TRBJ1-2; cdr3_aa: CASSYSRQGASQGYTF; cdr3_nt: TGTGCCAGCAGTTACTCCCGGCAGGGGGCGAGTCAAGGCTACACCTTC
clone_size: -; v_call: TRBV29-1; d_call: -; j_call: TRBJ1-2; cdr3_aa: CSVDLRSTNYGYTF; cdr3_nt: TGCAGCGTTGATTTGCGGAGTACTAACTATGGCTACACCTTC
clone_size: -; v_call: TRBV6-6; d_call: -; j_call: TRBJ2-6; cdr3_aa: CASSPEGASLSSGANVLTF; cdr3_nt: TGTGCCAGCAGTCCCGAAGGAGCCAGTTTAAGCTCTGGGGCCAACGTCCTGACTTTC
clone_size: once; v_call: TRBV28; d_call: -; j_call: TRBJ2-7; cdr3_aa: CASRSDSYEQYF; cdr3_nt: TGTGCCAGCAGGTCAGACAGCTACGAGCAGTACTTC
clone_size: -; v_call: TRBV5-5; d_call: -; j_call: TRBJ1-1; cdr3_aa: CASSLGPSGLNTEAFF; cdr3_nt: TGTGCCAGCAGCTTGGGACCATCCGGGTTGAACACTGAAGCTTTCTTT
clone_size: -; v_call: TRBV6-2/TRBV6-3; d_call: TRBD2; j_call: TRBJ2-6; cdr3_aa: CASSSRGVSGLGANVLTF; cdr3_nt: TGTGCCAGCAGCTCCCGGGGGGTTTCGGGGCTTGGGGCCAACGTCCTGACTTTC
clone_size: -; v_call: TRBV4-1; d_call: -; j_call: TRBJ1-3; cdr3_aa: CASSQGRGQVNSGNTIYF; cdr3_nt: TGCGCCAGCAGCCAAGGAAGGGGTCAGGTAAACTCTGGAAACACCATATATTTT
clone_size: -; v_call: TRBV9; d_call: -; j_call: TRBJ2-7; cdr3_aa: CASSAEGTPPYEQYF; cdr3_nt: TGTGCCAGCAGCGCTGAGGGCACTCCTCCCTACGAGCAGTACTTC
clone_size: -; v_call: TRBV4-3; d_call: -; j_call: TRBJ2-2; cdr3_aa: CASSPNRDPGELFF; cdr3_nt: TGCGCCAGCAGCCCCAACAGGGATCCCGGGGAGCTGTTTTTT
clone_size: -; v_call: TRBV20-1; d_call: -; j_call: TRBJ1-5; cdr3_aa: CSASGGRPQHF; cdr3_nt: TGCAGTGCTAGCGGCGGTCGGCCCCAGCATTTT
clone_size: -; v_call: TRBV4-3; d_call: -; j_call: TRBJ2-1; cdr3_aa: CASSQATLHPHNEQFF; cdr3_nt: TGCGCCAGCAGCCAGGCGACCCTCCACCCCCACAATGAGCAGTTCTTC
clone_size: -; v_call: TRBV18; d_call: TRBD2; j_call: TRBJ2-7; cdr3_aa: CASSGSLAGATYEQYF; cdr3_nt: TGTGCCAGCTCAGGGTCACTAGCGGGAGCGACCTACGAGCAGTACTTC
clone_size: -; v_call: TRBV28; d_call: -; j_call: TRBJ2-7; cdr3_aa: CASSLTDRLGYEQYF; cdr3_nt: TGTGCCAGCAGCCTGACTGACAGACTTGGTTACGAGCAGTACTTC
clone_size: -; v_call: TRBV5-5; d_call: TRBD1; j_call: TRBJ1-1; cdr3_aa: CASSLRTGGDTEAFF; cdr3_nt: TGTGCCAGCAGCCTCCGGACAGGGGGAGACACTGAAGCTTTCTTT
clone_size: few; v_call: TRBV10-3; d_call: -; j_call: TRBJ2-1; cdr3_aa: CAISESMAGSYNEQFF; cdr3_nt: TGTGCCATCAGTGAGTCGATGGCGGGCTCCTACAATGAGCAGTTCTTC
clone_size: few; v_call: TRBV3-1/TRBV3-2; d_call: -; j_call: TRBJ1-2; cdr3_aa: CASSQAFGRGYTF; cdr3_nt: TGTGCCAGCAGCCAAGCTTTCGGGAGGGGCTACACCTTC
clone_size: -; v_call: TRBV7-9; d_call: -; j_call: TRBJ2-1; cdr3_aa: CASSLASSYNEQFF; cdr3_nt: TGTGCCAGCAGCTTGGCTAGTTCCTACAATGAGCAGTTCTTC
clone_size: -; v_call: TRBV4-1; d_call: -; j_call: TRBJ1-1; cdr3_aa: CASSQQEGRSEAFF; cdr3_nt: TGCGCCAGCAGCCAGCAAGAGGGACGGTCCGAAGCTTTCTTT
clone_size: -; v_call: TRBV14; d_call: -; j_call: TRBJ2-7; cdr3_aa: CASSQVQGAEQYF; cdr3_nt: TGTGCCAGCAGCCAAGTCCAGGGAGCCGAGCAGTACTTC
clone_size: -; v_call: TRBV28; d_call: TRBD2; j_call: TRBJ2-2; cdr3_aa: CASTPGLAGGGGTGELFF; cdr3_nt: TGTGCCAGCACCCCCGGACTAGCGGGAGGGGGGGGCACCGGGGAGCTGTTTTTT
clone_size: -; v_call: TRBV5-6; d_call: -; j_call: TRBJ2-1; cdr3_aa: CASSQIADNEQFF; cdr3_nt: TGTGCCAGCAGCCAAATAGCGGACAATGAGCAGTTCTTC
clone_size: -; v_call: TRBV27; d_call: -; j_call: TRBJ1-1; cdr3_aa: CASRLGRVNTEAFF; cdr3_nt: TGTGCCAGCAGACTCGGCAGGGTGAACACTGAAGCTTTCTTT
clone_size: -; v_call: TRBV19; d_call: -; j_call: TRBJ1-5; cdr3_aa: CASSIAWKDQPQHF; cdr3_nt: TGTGCCAGTAGTATAGCCTGGAAGGATCAGCCCCAGCATTTT
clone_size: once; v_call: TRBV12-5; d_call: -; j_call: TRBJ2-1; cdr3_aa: CASGLVIRGYEQFF; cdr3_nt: TGTGCTAGTGGTTTAGTCATCAGGGGTTATGAGCAGTTCTTC
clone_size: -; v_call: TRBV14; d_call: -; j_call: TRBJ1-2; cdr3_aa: CASREGSGYTF; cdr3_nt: TGTGCCAGCAGGGAGGGATCTGGCTACACCTTC
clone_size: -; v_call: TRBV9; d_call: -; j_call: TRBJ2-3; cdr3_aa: CASSPFGQTSTDTQYF; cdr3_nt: TGTGCCAGCAGCCCATTTGGGCAGACTAGCACAGATACGCAGTATTTT
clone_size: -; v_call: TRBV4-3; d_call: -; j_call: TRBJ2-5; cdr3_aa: CASSQALANQETQYF; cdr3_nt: TGCGCCAGCAGCCAAGCCCTAGCGAATCAAGAGACCCAGTACTTC
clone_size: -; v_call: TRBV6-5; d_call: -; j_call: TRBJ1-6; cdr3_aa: CASSYQGGLNSPLHF; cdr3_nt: TGTGCCAGCAGTTATCAAGGCGGACTTAATTCACCCCTCCACTTT
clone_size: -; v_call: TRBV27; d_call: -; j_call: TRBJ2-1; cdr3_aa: CASSLSSRATYNEQFF; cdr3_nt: TGTGCCAGCAGTTTATCAAGCAGGGCAACCTACAATGAGCAGTTCTTC
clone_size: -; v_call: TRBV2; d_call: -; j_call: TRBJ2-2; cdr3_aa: CASNEDKSTGELFF; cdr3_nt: TGTGCCAGCAACGAGGACAAAAGCACCGGGGAGCTGTTTTTT
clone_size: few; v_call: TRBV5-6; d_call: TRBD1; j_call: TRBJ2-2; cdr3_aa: CASSPTGGGELFF; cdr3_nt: TGTGCCAGCAGCCCGACAGGGGGCGGGGAGCTGTTTTTT
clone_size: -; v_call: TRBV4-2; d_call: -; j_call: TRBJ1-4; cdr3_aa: CASSQESRPTNEKLFF; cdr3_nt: TGTGCCAGCAGCCAAGAGAGTCGGCCAACTAATGAAAAACTGTTTTTT
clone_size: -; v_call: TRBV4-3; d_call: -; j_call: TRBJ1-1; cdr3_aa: CASSQDLGAGHPTAFF; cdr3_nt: TGCGCCAGCAGCCAAGATCTTGGAGCGGGGCACCCTACAGCTTTCTTT
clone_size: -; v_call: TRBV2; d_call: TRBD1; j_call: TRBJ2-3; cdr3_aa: CASDRGVDTQYF; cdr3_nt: TGTGCCAGCGACAGGGGGGTGGATACGCAGTATTTT
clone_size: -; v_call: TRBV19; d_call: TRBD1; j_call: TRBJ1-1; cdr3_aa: CASSIGQGGRTEAFF; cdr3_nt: TGTGCCAGTAGTATAGGACAGGGGGGTAGGACTGAAGCTTTCTTT
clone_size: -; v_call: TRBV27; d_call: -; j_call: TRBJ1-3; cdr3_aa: CASPSKWCSGNTIYF; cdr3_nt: TGTGCCAGCCCTTCTAAGTGGTGCTCTGGAAACACCATATATTTT
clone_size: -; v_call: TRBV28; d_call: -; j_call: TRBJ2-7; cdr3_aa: CASSPSSFSYEQYF; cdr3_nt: TGTGCCAGCAGTCCATCGTCCTTCTCCTACGAGCAGTACTTC
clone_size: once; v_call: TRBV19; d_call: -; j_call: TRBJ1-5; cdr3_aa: CASSMALGQPQHF; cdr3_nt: TGTGCCAGTAGTATGGCCTTGGGGCAGCCCCAGCATTTT
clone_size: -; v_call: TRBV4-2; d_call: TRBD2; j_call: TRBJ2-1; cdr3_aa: CASSQGGTSAHNEQFF; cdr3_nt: TGTGCCAGCAGCCAAGGGGGGACTAGCGCACACAATGAGCAGTTCTTC
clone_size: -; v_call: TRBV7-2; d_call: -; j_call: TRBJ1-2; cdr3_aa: CASSFAGYDGYTF; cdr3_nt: TGTGCCAGCAGCTTTGCCGGGTACGATGGCTACACCTTC
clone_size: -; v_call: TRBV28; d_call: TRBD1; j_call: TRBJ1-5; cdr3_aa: CASSLSSRQGQPQHF; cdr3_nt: TGTGCCAGCAGTTTATCGTCTAGACAGGGACAACCCCAGCATTTT